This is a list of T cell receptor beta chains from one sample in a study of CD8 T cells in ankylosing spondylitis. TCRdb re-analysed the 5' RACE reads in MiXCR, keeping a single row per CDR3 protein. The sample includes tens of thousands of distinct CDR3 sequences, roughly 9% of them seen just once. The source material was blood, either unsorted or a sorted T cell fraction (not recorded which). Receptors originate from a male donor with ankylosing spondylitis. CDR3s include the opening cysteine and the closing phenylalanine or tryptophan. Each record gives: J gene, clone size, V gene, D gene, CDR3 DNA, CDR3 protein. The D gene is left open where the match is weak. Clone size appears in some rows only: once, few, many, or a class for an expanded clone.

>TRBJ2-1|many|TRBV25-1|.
TGTGCCAGCAGTGAAGGCAGGGGCGTTGAGCAGTTCTTC
CASSEGRGVEQFF
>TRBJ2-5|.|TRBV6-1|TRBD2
TGTGCCAGCAGATGGGGGAGGGCCCGCAAAGAGACCCAGTACTTC
CASRWGRARKETQYF
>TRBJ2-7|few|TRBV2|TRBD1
TGTGCCAGCAGGGCCGGGACAGGGTGGTACGAGCAGTACTTC
CASRAGTGWYEQYF
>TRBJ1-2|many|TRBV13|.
TGTGCCAGCTCTGGTAGCAGCGATTATGGCTACACCTTC
CASSGSSDYGYTF
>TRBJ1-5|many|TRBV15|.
TGTGCCACCAGCAGAGTCCCCGAGAGGCCCCAGCATTTT
CATSRVPERPQHF
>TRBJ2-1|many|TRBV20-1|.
TGCAGTGCTAGATGGGTGCCCCGGGACTCTGCCTACAATGAGCAGTTCTTC
CSARWVPRDSAYNEQFF
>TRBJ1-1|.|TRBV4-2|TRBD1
TGTGCCAGCAGCCAAGTTCAGGGGGGAGCTTTCTTT
CASSQVQGGAFF
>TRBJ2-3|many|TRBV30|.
TGTGCCTGGAGTGTAACTAGGATGGGGCGGGATACGCAGTATTTT
CAWSVTRMGRDTQYF
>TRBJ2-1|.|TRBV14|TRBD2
TGTGCCAGCAGCAGGACTAGCGGGAGAGGATACAATGAGCAGTTCTTC
CASSRTSGRGYNEQFF
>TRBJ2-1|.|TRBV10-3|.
TGTGCCATCAGTGGGCGGTCGTACAATGAGCAGTTCTTC
CAISGRSYNEQFF
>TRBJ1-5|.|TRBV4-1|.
TGCGCCAGCGGGCAGGGAGGAAGCAATCAGCCCCAGCATTTT
CASGQGGSNQPQHF
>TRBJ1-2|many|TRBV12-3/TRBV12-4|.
TGTGCCAGCAGTCCTCTCGGAGGAACATATGGCTACACCTTC
CASSPLGGTYGYTF
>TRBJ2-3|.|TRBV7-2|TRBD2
TGTGCCAGCAGCTTAGGGGTAGCGGGAGGGGGAGATACGCAGTATTTT
CASSLGVAGGGDTQYF
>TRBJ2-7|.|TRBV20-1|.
TGCAGTGCGGTAGTCTCCTACGAGCAGTACTTC
CSAVVSYEQYF
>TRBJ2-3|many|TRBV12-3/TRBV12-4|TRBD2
TGTGCCAGCAGCGGACTAGCGGGCATAAGCACAGATACGCAGTATTTT
CASSGLAGISTDTQYF
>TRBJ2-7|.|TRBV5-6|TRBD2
TGTGCCAGCAGCTTCGGCGGGAGCTCCTACGAGCAGTACTTC
CASSFGGSSYEQYF
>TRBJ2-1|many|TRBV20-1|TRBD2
TGCAGTGCTAGAGAGCTAGCGGGAGGTGACTACAATGAGCAGTTCTTC
CSARELAGGDYNEQFF
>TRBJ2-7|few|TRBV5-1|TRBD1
TGCGCCAGCAGCTGGGACAGGGTCTCCTACGAGCAGTACTTC
CASSWDRVSYEQYF
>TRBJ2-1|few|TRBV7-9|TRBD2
TGTGCCAGCAGCTATGAGCGGGAGGGCAATGAGCAGTTCTTC
CASSYEREGNEQFF
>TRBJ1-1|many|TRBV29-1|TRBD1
TGCAGCGGACAGGGGGGTACGGACACTGAAGCTTTCTTT
CSGQGGTDTEAFF